This T cell receptor (beta chain) comes out of a study of CD8+ T cells in alopecia areata. Study details: Spontaneously alopecic C3H/HeJ graft donors, about 6-12 months old, gave skin to roughly 6-10-week-old female C3H/HeJ mice. Regarding the study as a whole: Relative to mice, TCR sharing across patients was less clear, a difference possibly HLA-related. Clonality was higher in lesional than normal scalp, especially in alopecia totalis/universalis.

In this sample, this clone turned up a few times. What it binds is unknown. Genes and germline are mouse. The missing CDR3 end, 4 residues past where the read stops, is filled in from the germline J gene. Investigators isolated RNA and reverse transcribed it into cDNA to act as the sequencing template. Sequencing was performed with immunoSEQ multiplex PCR; in TCRdb, only in-frame clones are kept and a portion is missing. The sample includes about 300,000 clones, none of them occurring once. The CDR3 length is 15 residues. Germline V lookup: CDR1 FNHDT, CDR2 SITEND (reference sequence). Trimming removed 2 bases from V and 5 bases from J; junction bases left unmatched: 4. CD4, CD8alpha, NKG2D, NKG2ACE and other markers were used to sort pooled cutaneous lymph node cells.

The rearrangement joins TRBV19 to TRBJ2-1, with 10 bases aligning to TRBD1. The sample consisted of CD4+ T cells sorted from a lymph node. This receptor was taken from a C3H/HeJ mouse with alopecia areata. MHC haplotype here: H2-k. The CDR3 sequence is CASSMDGTGDAEQFF. The sequenced CDR3 bases are TGTGCCAGCAGTATGGATGGGACAGGGGATGCT. The complete variable domain, with remaining parts taken from reference TRBV19 and TRBJ2-1, reads GGIITQTPKFLIGQEGQKLTLKCQQNFNHDTMYWYRQDSGKGLRLIYYSITENDLQKGDLSEGYDASREKKSSFSLTVTSAQKNEMAVFLCASSMDGTGDAEQFFGPGTRLTVL.